A single sample is the source of the 9 T cell receptor beta chains below, sequenced in a study of blood T cell repertoires in COVID-19. The protocol was immunoSEQ multiplex PCR, while the TCRdb copy is restricted to in-frame clones and leaves out a portion. In the table there are fewer than 55,000 clones, about 86% of which are singletons. The specimen was peripheral blood. The receptors derive from a woman older than 75 with COVID-19, enrolled during active disease.

The rearrangement links TRBV30 to TRBJ2-7; D is perhaps TRBD2 (7 bases). The CDR3 loop spans 14 amino acids. The germline V gene encodes CDR1 GTSNPN and CDR2 SVGIG (reference sequence). The V gene lost 3 bases and the J gene lost 4 bases, with 16 bases spanning the gap. The CDR3, as DNA: TGTGCCTGGAGCGGAGGGGGGGGACTTTACGAGCAGTACTTC. It codes for CAWSGGGGLYEQYF.

This clone occurred a few times. The chain employs TRBV2 and TRBJ1-1, with no clear D. Trimming removed 9 bases at V and 11 bases at J, with 22 bases between. Germline loops: CDR1 SNHLY, CDR2 FYNNEI. The CDR3 totals 13 residues. The chain's CDR3 is CASSASTRGKAFF. The CDR3 DNA sequence: TGTGCCAGTTCGGCGTCAACTCGAGGAAAGGCTTTCTTT.

The chain links TRBV11-3 to TRBJ1-2; 9 bases fit TRBD1. V lost 5 bases and J lost 7; bases outside the gene matches: 5. CDR3 length: 13 residues. Germline assignment: CDR1 SGHNT and CDR2 YENEEA. The CDR3 sequence is CASSNRDRAGYTF. The CDR3, as DNA: TGTGCCAGCAGCAACCGGGACAGGGCTGGCTACACCTTC.

The gene calls are TRBV10-3 and TRBJ1-4; 7 bases are shared with TRBD1. Trimming at V came to 7 bases and at J to 7 bases, leaving 9 bases not matched to a gene. Germline V gene data show CDR1 as ENHRY and CDR2 as SYGVKD. CDR3 length: 14 amino acids. CDR3 coding DNA: TGTGCCATCAAAGGAGGACAGGACGGTGAAAAACTGTTTTTT. This gives the protein CAIKGGQDGEKLFF.

This rearrangement joins TRBV10-3 to TRBJ2-3; D perhaps matches TRBD1 (5 bases). V was clipped by 0 bases and J by 4 bases, with 14 bases between them. Per germline, CDR1 ENHRY and CDR2 SYGVKD. The length of the CDR3 is 16 residues. The CDR3 nucleotides are TGTGCCATCAGTGAGTCGCAGGGTGAGGTGGCAGATACGCAGTATTTT. It encodes CAISESQGEVADTQYF.

The chain couples TRBV9 to TRBJ1-2; tentative D call: TRBD1 (6 bases). The V gene's germline CDR1 is SGDLS and CDR2 YYNGEE. CDR3 length equals 15 residues. Between the trimmed V and J ends, which lost 3 bases and 5 bases, there was a span of 17 bases. CDR3 bases: TGTGCCAGCAGCGAAGTACAGGGTAACGGATATGGCTACACCTTC. Translation: CASSEVQGNGYGYTF.

J is TRBJ2-3 and V is TRBV10-3; 9 positions agree with TRBD2. This CDR3 is 15 amino acids long. With 4 bases clipped from V and 0 bases from J, the junction kept 2 bases outside the gene matches. Germline lookup yields CDR1 ENHRY and CDR2 SYGVKD. CDR3 sequence reads: CAISASGASTDTQYF. CDR3 bases: TGTGCCATCAGTGCTAGCGGGGCTAGCACAGATACGCAGTATTTT.

A single count supports this clone. This sequence joins TRBV4-1 and TRBJ2-7; 10 nucleotides line up with TRBD1. J was trimmed by 5 bases and V by 4 bases; bases with no gene match: 5. Germline values: CDR1 MGHRA, CDR2 YSYEKL. The CDR3 extends over 14 amino acids. CDR3 nucleotides: TGCGCCAGCAGCCTCGGACAGGGGGTCCACGAGCAGTACTTC. Its protein is CASSLGQGVHEQYF.

The rearrangement joins TRBV25-1 to TRBJ1-4; possibly TRBD1 for D (5 bases). In germline, CDR1 is MGHDK, CDR2 SYGVNS. Trimming cost V 0 bases and J 5 bases, with 16 bases left between them. The CDR3 contains 17 residues. The CDR3 DNA is TGTGCCAGCAGTGAATATAGGCGCGGGACTCGAAATGAAAAACTGTTTTTT. It translates to CASSEYRRGTRNEKLFF. The full variable domain, rest sourced from reference TRBV25-1 and TRBJ1-4, is EADIYQTPRYLVIGTGKKITLECSQTMGHDKMYWYQQDPGMELHLIHYSYGVNSTEKGDLSSESTVSRIRTEHFPLTLESARPSHTSQYLCASSEYRRGTRNEKLFFGSGTQLSVL.